This T cell receptor (beta chain) was observed in a study of T-cell memory formation after mild COVID-19. Trimming cost V 6 bases and J 0 bases, with 11 bases left between them. CDR3 size: 14 residues. Constant-segment-primed 5'RACE gave TCR alpha and TCR beta cDNA libraries with sample barcodes and UMIs. TCRdb passed the 5' RACE reads through MiXCR, listing each CDR3 protein once. The table records approximately 400,000 distinct CDR3 sequences, around 24% of them present only once. The TCR originated in an adult woman who had mild COVID-19 (a few samples of this study predate the infection). Cell type and time point are not known. Sample: PBMCs or a T cell subset sorted from them (not recorded which). V and J are TRBV12-3 or TRBV12-4 and TRBJ1-1; possible D gene TRBD1, 5 bases. CDR3 protein: CASSHRTMNTEAFF. In DNA form, the CDR3 reads TGTGCCAGCAGCCACAGGACCATGAACACTGAAGCTTTCTTT.